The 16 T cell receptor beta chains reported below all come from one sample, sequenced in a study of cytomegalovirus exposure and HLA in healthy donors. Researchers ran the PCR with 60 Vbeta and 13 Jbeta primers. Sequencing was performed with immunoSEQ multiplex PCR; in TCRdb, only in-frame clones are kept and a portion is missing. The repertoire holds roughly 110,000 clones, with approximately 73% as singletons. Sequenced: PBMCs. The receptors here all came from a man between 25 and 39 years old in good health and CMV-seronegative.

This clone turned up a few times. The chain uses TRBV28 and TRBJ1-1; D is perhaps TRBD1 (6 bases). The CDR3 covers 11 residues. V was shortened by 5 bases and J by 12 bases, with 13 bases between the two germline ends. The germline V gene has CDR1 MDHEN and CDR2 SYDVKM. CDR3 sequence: CASSRVDRTFF. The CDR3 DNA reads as TGTGCCAGCAGTCGGGTAGACAGGACTTTCTTT.

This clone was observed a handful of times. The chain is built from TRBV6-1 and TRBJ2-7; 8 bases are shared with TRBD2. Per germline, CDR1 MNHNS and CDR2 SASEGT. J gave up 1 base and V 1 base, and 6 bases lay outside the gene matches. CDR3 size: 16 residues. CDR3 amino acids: CASSEGPAGVSYEQYF. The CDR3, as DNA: TGTGCCAGCAGTGAAGGTCCAGCGGGAGTGTCCTACGAGCAGTACTTC.

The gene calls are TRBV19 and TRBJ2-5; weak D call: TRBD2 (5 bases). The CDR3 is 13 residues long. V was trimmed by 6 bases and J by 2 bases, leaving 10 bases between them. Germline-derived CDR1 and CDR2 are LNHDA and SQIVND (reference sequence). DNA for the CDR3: TGTGCCAGTAGGGCGGGTACTCAAGAGACCCAGTACTTC. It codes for CASRAGTQETQYF.

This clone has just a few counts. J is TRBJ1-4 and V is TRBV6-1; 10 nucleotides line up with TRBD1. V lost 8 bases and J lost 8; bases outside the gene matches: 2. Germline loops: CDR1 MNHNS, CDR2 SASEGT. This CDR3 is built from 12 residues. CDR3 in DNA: TGTGCCAGCTGGACAGGGGGGGAAAAACTGTTTTTT. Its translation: CASWTGGEKLFF.

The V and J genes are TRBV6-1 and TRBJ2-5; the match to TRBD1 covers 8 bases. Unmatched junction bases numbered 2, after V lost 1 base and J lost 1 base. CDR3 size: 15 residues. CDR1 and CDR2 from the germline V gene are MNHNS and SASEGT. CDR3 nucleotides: TGTGCCAGCAGTGAAGGGACAGGGACCCAAGAGACCCAGTACTTC. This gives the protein CASSEGTGTQETQYF.

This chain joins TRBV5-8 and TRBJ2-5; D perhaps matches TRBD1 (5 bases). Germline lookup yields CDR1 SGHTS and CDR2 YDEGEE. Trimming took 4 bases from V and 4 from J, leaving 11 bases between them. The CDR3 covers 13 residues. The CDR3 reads CASSQTVVETQYF. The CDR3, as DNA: TGTGCCAGCAGCCAGACAGTGGTAGAGACCCAGTACTTC.

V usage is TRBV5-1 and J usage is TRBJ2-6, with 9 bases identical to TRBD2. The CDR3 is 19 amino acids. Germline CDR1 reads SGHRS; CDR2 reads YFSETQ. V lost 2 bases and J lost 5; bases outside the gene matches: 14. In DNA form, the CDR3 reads TGCGCCAGCAGCTTAAGCGGGGGGATTTCCCTCTTGAGGGCCAACGTCCTGACTTTC. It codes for CASSLSGGISLLRANVLTF.

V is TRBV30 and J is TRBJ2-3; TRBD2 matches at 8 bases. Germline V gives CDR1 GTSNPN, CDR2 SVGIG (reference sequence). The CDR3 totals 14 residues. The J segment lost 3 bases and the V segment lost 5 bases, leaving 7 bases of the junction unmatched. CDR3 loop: CAWGTGGATDTQYF. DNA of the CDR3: TGTGCCTGGGGAACCGGGGGGGCGACAGATACGCAGTATTTT.

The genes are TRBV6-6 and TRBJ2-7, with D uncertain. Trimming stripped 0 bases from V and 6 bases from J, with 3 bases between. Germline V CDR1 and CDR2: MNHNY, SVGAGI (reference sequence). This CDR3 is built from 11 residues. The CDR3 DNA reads TGTGCCAGCAGTTACTCTAGCGAGCAGTACTTC. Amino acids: CASSYSSEQYF.

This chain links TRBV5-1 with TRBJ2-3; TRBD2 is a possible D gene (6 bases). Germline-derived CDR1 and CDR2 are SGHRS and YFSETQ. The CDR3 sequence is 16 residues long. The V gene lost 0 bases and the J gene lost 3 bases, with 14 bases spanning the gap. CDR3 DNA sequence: TGCGCCAGCAGCTTGGATGGCGGGATCGGGACAGATACGCAGTATTTT. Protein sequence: CASSLDGGIGTDTQYF.

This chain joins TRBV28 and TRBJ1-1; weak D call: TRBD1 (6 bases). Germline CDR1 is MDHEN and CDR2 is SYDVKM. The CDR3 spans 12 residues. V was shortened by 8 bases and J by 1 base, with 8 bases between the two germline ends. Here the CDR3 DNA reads TGTGCCAGCTCACAGGGGAACACTGAAGCTTTCTTT. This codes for CASSQGNTEAFF. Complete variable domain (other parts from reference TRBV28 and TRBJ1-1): DVKVTQSSRYLVKRTGEKVFLECVQDMDHENMFWYRQDPGLGLRLIYFSYDVKMKEKGDIPEGYSVSREKKERFSLILESASTNQTSMYLCASSQGNTEAFFGQGTRLTVV.

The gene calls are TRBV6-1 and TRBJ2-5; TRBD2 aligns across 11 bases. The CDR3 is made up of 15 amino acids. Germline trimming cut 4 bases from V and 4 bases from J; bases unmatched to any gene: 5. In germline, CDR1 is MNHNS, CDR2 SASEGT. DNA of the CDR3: TGTGCCAGCAGTGGTCTAGGACTAGCGGGAGAGACCCAGTACTTC. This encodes CASSGLGLAGETQYF.

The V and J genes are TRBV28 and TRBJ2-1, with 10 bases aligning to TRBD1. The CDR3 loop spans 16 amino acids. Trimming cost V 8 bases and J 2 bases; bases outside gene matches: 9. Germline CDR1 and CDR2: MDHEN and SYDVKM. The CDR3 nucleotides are TGTGCCAGCTTAGAAACCGGGACAGGGGCCTACAATGAGCAGTTCTTC. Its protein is CASLETGTGAYNEQFF. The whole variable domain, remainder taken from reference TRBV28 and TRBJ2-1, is DVKVTQSSRYLVKRTGEKVFLECVQDMDHENMFWYRQDPGLGLRLIYFSYDVKMKEKGDIPEGYSVSREKKERFSLILESASTNQTSMYLCASLETGTGAYNEQFFGPGTRLTVL.

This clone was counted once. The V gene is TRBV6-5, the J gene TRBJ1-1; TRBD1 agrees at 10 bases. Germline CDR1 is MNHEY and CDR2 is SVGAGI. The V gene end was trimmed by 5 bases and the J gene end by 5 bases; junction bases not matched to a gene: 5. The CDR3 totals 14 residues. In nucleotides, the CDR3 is TGTGCCAGCAGTGAGGACAGGGGGACAACTGAAGCTTTCTTT. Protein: CASSEDRGTTEAFF.

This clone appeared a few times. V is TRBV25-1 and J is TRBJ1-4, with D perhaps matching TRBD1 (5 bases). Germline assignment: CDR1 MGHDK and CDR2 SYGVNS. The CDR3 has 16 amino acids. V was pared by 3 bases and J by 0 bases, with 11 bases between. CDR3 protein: CASSEGRETTNEKLFF. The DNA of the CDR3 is TGTGCCAGCAGTGAGGGCAGGGAAACAACTAATGAAAAACTGTTTTTT.

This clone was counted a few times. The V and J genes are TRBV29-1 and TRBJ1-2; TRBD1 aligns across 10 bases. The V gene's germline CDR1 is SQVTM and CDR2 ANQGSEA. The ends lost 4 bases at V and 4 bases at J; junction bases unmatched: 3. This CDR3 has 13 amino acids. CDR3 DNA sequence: TGCAGCGTTGGGACAGGGGGTGGCTATGGCTACACCTTC. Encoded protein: CSVGTGGGYGYTF. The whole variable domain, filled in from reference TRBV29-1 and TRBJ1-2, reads SAVISQKPSRDICQRGTSLTIQCQVDSQVTMMFWYRQQPGQSLTLIATANQGSEATYESGFVIDKFPISRPNLTFSTLTVSNMSPEDSSIYLCSVGTGGGYGYTFGSGTRLTVV.